This TCR beta chain was sequenced during a study of cytomegalovirus exposure and HLA in healthy donors. Study findings and constraints: An ancestry cluster, one associated with Asian ancestry, reportedly showed fewer N-insertions than the roughly 670-donor mean in a later analysis. A later analysis associated 16,951 TCR beta sequences with HLA alleles at a 0.05 false discovery rate. Specificity for CMV antigens was confirmed in vitro for three of the CMV-associated chains.

The CDR3 consists of 16 residues. Germline V gene lookup returns CDR1 GTSNPN and CDR2 SVGIG (reference sequence). V lost 6 bases and J lost 7; bases outside the gene matches: 9. The PCR was carried out with 60 Vbeta primers and 13 Jbeta primers. Assay: immunoSEQ multiplex PCR; the TCRdb copy retains only in-frame clones and omits some. The repertoire holds about 170,000 clones, with roughly 80% as singletons. This clone was counted once. The antigen is undetermined. The TCR sequence derives from a female donor in good health and CMV-seronegative. This chain links TRBV30 with TRBJ2-1, with 16 bases fitting TRBD2. The source material was PBMCs. DNA of the CDR3: TGTGCCTGTGATATGGGGACTAGCGGGAGGGGGAATGAGCAGTTCTTC. It specifies CACDMGTSGRGNEQFF.